Here is one T cell receptor beta chain with its context. The clone's antigen remains unknown. The input lacks base qualities; no much larger clone sits a single base away. This record belongs to a study of blood T cell repertoires in COVID-19 (TCRdb year 2020). As for the study more broadly: The collaborator samples originated in the United States, Italy and Spain and spanned the acute and convalescent phases of COVID-19. The prospective study material was composed of cDNA or gDNA derived from T cells, B-cell-depleted T cells, or PBMCs. The dataset comprised deeply sampled blood TCRbeta repertoires from subjects exposed to, actively infected with, or recovered from COVID-19. Where available, HLA class I and class II types were taken from metadata supplied by the sample provider and were not determined by assay-based typing. A de-identified subject ID, COVID-19 status, age in years and sex were almost always included in the sample metadata. Samples were obtained from the ongoing ImmuneRACE study (first 160 participants) and from 1,200 or so subjects provided by 6 global collaborators. The repertoires were made available in a free public database intended to serve as a resource for research on the immune response to SARS-CoV-2. Broad study findings and their caveats: How much clinical and demographic metadata was included differed by source and by participant, and the metadata was provided uncurated.

A second Seattle source provided samples from volunteer blood donors who had recovered from COVID-19. The collaborating institutions used their own protocols to collect whole blood in K2EDTA tubes. For TCRbeta analysis, collaborators shipped samples in one of three forms: frozen whole blood, isolated PBMCs, or DNA extracted from either of those sample types. V is cut back by 7 bases and J by 4 bases, with 8 bases in the junction unmatched. Including the terminal cysteine and phenylalanine, the CDR3 comprises 14 residues. Only the CDR3 DNA stays, 42 bases, in frame from base 1. CDR1 KGHDR and CDR2 SFDVKD are derived from the germline V gene. TCRbeta CDR3 regions were amplified from genomic DNA by means of the immunoSEQ Assay, a bias-controlled multiplex PCR. The original methods were these. Within the assay, amplification of reference gene primers was used to estimate how many nucleated cells each sample contained. To quantify the absolute abundance of each unique TCRbeta CDR3 rearrangement, sequence reads were collapsed and filtered. For each sample, productive Simpson clonality was calculated as the square root of Simpson's diversity index across productive rearrangements. Drawn from immuneACCESS, this table holds only the in-frame rearrangements with V and J called that TCRdb kept. Clones are partly lost; checked studies trace under half to an unresolved V gene and leave the rest unexplained. The V and J calls and clone size are taken from that table; D and trimming were inferred from the DNA. The sample profile shows some 220,000 clones; approximately 85% of them were found once. The top ten clonotypes cover 2.9% of the sample.

The rearrangement combines TRBV24-1 with TRBJ1-2; TRBD1 agrees with 7 junctional bases. The clonotype was recovered from a man in his fifties or sixties who had recovered from COVID-19. Sequencing was performed on peripheral blood. The CDR3 reads CATSPRQGSYGYTF. The nucleotide sequence reads TGTGCCACCAGCCCGAGACAGGGATCCTATGGCTACACCTTC.